This TCR beta chain was sequenced in a study of T cell repertoires in cytomegalovirus infection (dated 2019 in TCRdb). In the study overall: The peptide stimulations were aimed at well-studied HLA-B-restricted epitopes as well as recently identified HLA-C-restricted CMV epitopes, whose presentation resists viral immunomodulation. The HLA type of each donor mattered for the analysis, because public TCR beta signatures pointed to carriage of CMV infection along with the matching HLA type.

Regarding this clonotype: Which antigen it targets is not known. Per-base qualities were not stored, and no clone one base away is much larger.

The treatment or condition label here, explained by the study, means: in vitro stimulation with specific CMV peptide epitopes to enrich CMV-specific T cells. The germline V end is reduced by 3 bases and the J end by 2 bases; junction bases left unmatched: 6. CDR1 is given as MNHEY and CDR2 as SVGEGT, both from the germline V gene. There are 15 amino acids in the CDR3, from cysteine to phenylalanine inclusive. Only the CDR3 DNA stays, 45 bases, in frame from base 1. Results and caveats for the whole study, not just this receptor: The ex vivo response was dominated by HLA-C-restricted CMV-specific TCR beta clonotypes, and the single most frequent clonotype in two of eight donors was supplied by these HLA-C-restricted clonotypes. Cumulative frequency of public TCR beta family members discriminated carriers of CMV infection plus the relevant HLA type in this cohort and an independent roughly 320-donor cohort.

The reads were generated on an Illumina HiSeq 1500. TCRdb redid the processing of the public reads, applying fastp at Q25 and MiXCR, and retained in-frame beta chains. Each entry merges the rows of one CDR3 protein and shows their most common DNA and genes. This sample is represented by roughly 920,000 distinct CDR3 sequences; roughly 30% of them were singletons. Jointly, the top ten make up around 15% of the sample. The sample here was cultured CD8+ T cells from PBMCs, taken from culture after CMV antigen stimulation. The receptor comes from a human donor in good health (CMV status not recorded). Some clones in this sample may be carry-over from other donors' samples. Recombination linked TRBV6-2 or TRBV6-3 to TRBJ2-7; 8 junctional bases match TRBD2. The DNA reads as follows: TGTGCCAGCAGTTATTCCGGGACTAGAGCCTACGAGCAGTACTTC. This translates into CASSYSGTRAYEQYF.